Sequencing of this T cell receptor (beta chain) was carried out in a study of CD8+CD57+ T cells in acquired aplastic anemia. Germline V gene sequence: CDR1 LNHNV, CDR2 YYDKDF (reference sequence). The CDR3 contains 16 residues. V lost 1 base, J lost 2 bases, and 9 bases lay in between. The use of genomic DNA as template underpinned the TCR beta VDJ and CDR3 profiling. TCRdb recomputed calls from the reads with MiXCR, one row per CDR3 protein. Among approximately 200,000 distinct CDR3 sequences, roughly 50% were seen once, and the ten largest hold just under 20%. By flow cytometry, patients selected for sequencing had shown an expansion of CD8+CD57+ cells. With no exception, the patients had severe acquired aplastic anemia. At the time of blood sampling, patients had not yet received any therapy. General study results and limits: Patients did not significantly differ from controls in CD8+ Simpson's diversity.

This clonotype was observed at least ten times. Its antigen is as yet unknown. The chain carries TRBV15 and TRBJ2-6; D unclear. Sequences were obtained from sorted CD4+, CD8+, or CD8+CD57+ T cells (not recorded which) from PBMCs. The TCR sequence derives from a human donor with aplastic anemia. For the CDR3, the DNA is TGTGCCACCAGCAGAGTAGTTGGACCTGGGGCCAACGTCCTGACTTTC. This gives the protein CATSRVVGPGANVLTF.